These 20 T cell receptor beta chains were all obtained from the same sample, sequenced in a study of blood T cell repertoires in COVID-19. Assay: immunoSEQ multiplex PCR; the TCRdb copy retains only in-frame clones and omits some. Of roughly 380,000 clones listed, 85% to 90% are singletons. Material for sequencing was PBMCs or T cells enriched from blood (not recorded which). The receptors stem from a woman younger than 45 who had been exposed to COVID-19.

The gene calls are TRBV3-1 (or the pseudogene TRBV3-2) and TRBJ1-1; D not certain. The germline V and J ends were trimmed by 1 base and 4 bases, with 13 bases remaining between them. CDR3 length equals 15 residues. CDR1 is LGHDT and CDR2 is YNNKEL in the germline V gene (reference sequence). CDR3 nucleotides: TGTGCCAGCAGCCAAGCCCGCCTTACAGCCACTGAAGCTTTCTTT. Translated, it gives CASSQARLTATEAFF.

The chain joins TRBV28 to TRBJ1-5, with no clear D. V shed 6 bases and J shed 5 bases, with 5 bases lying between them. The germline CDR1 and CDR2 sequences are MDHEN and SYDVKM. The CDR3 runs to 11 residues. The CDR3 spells CASSRDQPQHF. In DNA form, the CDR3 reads TGTGCCAGCAGCCGTGATCAGCCCCAGCATTTT.

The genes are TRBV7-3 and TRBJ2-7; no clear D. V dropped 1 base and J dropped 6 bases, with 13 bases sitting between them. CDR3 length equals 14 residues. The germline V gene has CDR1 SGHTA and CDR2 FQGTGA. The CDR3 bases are TGTGCCAGCAGCTTAAAGTCCGGTTACGGCGAGCAGTACTTC. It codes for CASSLKSGYGEQYF.

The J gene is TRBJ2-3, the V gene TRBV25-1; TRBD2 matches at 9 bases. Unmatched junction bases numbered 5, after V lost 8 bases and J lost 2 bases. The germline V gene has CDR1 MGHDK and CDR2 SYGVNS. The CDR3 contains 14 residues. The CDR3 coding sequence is TGTGCCAGCGGCGGACTAGCGCACACAGATACGCAGTATTTT. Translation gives CASGGLAHTDTQYF.

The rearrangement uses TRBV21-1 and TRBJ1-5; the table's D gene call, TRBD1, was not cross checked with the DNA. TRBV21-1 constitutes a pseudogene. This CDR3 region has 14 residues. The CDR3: CARNYGRGNQPQHF. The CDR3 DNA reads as TGTGCCAGAAACTATGGCAGGGGCAATCAGCCCCAGCATTTT.

The CDR3 here is CASSTRTGDGYTF. As DNA, the CDR3 is TGTGCCAGCAGCACCCGGACAGGGGATGGCTACACCTTC. The chain uses TRBV28 and TRBJ1-2; 9 nucleotides match TRBD1. Germline lookup yields CDR1 MDHEN and CDR2 SYDVKM. With 6 bases clipped from V and 6 bases from J, the junction kept 5 bases outside the gene matches. This CDR3 is 13 amino acids long.

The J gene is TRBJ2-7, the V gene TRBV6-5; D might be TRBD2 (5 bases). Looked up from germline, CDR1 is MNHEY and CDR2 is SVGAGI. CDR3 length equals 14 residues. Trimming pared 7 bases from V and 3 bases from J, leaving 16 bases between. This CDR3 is CASTLDGGFYEQYF. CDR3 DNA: TGTGCCAGCACCCTAGACGGAGGATTCTACGAGCAGTACTTC.

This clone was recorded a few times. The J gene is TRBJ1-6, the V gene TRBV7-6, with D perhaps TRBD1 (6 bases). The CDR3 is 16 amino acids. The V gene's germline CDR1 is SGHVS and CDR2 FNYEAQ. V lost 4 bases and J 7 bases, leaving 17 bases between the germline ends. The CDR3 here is CASSSGGQGLNSPLHF. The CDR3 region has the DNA TGTGCCAGCAGCTCCGGGGGGCAGGGGCTGAATTCACCCCTCCACTTT.

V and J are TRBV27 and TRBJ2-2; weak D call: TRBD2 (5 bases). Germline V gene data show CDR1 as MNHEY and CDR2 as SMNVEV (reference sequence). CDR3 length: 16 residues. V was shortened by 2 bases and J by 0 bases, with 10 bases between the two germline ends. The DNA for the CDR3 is TGTGCCAGCAGTTTACGGGGTCCCGCGAACACCGGGGAGCTGTTTTTT. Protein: CASSLRGPANTGELFF.

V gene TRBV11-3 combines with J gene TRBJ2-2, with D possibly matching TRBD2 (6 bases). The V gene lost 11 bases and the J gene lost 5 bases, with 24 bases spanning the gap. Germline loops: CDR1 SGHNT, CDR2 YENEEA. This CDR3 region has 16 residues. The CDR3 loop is CAFSPGLTTGTGELFF. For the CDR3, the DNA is TGTGCCTTCTCGCCGGGACTCACAACTGGGACCGGGGAGCTGTTTTTT.

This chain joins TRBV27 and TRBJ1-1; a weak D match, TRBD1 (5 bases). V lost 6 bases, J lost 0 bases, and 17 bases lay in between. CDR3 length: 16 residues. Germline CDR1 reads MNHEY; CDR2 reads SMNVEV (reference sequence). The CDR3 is CASRVVGGGMNTEAFF. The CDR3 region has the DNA TGTGCCAGCAGAGTCGTCGGGGGTGGCATGAACACTGAAGCTTTCTTT.

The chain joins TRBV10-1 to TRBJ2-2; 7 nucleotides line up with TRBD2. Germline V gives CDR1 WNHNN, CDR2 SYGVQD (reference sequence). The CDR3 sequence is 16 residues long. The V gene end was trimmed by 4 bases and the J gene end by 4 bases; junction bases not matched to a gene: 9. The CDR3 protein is CASSGGAGERTGELFF. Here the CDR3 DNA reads TGCGCCAGCAGTGGAGGGGCGGGAGAGCGCACCGGGGAGCTGTTTTTT.

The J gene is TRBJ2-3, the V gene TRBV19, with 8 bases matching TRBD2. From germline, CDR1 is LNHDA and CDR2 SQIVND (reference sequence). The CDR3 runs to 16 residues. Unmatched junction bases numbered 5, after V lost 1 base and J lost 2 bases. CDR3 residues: CASSIGAGVITDTQYF. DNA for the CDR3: TGTGCCAGTAGTATAGGAGCGGGGGTTATCACAGATACGCAGTATTTT. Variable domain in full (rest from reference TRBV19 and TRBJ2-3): DGGITQSPKYLFRKEGQNVTLSCEQNLNHDAMYWYRQDPGQGLRLIYYSQIVNDFQKGDIAEGYSVSREKKESFPLTVTSAQKNPTAFYLCASSIGAGVITDTQYFGPGTRLTVL.

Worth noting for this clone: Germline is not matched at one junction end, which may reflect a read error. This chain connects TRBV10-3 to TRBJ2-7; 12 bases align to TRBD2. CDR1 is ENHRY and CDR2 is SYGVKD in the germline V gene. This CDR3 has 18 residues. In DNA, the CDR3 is TGTGCCATCAATGAGGTGGGACTAGCGGGCGCCGACTCCTACGAGCAGTACTTC. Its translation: CAINEVGLAGADSYEQYF.

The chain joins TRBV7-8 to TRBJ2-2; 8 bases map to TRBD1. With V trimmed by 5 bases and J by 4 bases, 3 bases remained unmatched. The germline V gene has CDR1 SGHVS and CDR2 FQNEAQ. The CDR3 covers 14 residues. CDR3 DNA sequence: TGTGCCAGCAGCCGTCAGGGGGCCACCGGGGAGCTGTTTTTT. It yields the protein CASSRQGATGELFF.

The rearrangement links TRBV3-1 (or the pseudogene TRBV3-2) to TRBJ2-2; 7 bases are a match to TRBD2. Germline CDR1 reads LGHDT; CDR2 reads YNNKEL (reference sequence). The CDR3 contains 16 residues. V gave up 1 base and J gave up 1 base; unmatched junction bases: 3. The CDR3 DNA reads TGTGCCAGCAGCCAAGTTCTAGCGGTGAACACCGGGGAGCTGTTTTTT. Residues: CASSQVLAVNTGELFF.

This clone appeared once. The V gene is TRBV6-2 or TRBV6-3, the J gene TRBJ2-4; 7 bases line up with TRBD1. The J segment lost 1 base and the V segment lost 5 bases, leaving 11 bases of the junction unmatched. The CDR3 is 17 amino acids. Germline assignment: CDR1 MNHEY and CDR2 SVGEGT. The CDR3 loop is CASSPRGSGSAKNIQYF. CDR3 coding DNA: TGTGCCAGCAGTCCCAGGGGGTCGGGTTCGGCCAAAAACATTCAGTACTTC.

DNA of the CDR3: TGTGCCACCAGTGATTTTGGCCGGACAGGGCAGTACTTC. Amino acids: CATSDFGRTGQYF. J is TRBJ2-7 and V is TRBV24-1; 7 nucleotides line up with TRBD1. The CDR3 length is 13 residues. V shed 1 base and J 9 bases; nucleotides not matched to a gene: 5. From germline, CDR1 is KGHDR and CDR2 SFDVKD.

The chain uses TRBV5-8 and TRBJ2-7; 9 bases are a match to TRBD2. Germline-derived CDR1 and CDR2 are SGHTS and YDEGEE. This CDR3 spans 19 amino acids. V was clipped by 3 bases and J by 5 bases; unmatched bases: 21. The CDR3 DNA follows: TGTGCCAGCAGCTCGCCGGGGGTAGCGGGAGTGCTCCCGTTGGACGAGCAGTACTTC. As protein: CASSSPGVAGVLPLDEQYF. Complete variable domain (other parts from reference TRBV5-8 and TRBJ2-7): EAGVTQSPTHLIKTRGQQATLRCSPISGHTSVYWYQQALGLGLQFLLWYDEGEERNRGNFPPRFSGRQFPNYSSELNVNALELEDSALYLCASSSPGVAGVLPLDEQYFGPGTRLTVT.

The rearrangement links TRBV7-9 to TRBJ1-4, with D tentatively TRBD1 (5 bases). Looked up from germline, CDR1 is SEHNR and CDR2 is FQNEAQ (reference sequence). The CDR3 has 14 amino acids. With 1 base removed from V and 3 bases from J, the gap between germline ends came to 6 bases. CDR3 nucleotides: TGTGCCAGCAGCTTAGGACAGCCTAATGAAAAACTGTTTTTT. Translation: CASSLGQPNEKLFF.